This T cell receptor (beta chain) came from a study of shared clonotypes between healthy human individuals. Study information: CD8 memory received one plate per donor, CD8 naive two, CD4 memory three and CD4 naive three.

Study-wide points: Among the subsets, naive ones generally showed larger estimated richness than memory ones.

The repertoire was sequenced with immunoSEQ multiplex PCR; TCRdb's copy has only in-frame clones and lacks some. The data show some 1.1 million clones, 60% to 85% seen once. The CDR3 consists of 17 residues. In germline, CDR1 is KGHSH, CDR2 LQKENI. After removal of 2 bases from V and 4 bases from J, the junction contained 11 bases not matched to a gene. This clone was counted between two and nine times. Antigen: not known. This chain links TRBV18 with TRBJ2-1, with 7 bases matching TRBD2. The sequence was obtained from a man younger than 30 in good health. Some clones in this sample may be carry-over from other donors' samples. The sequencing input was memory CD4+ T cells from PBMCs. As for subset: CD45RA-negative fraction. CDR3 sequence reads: CASSPSIGGSGYNEQFF. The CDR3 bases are TGTGCCAGCTCACCATCTATCGGCGGGAGCGGATACAATGAGCAGTTCTTC.